These 2 T cell receptor beta chains were sequenced from one sample in a study of cytomegalovirus exposure and HLA in healthy donors. This PCR relied on a set of 60 Vbeta primers and 13 Jbeta primers. Assay used: immunoSEQ multiplex PCR; TCRdb lists only in-frame clones, some missing. Counted here are tens of thousands of clones, 65% to 90% occurring once; the ten biggest clones make up about 4%. Sequenced sample: PBMCs. The receptors come from a woman aged 18-29 years in good health and CMV-seronegative.

This clone was counted only a few times. The rearrangement joins TRBV7-9 to TRBJ1-2, with 8 nucleotides matching TRBD1. This CDR3 comprises 15 residues. V lost 5 bases and J lost 8; bases outside the gene matches: 13. CDR1 SEHNR and CDR2 FQNEAQ come from the germline V gene (reference sequence). The CDR3 coding sequence is TGTGCCAGCAGCGTAGAGTTCGGCAGGGGGCACGGCTACACCTTC. Amino acid sequence: CASSVEFGRGHGYTF. Looking up the rest from reference TRBV7-9 and TRBJ1-2 gives the full variable domain: DTGVSQNPRHKITKRGQNVTFRCDPISEHNRLYWYRQTLGQGPEFLTYFQNEAQLEKSRLLSDRFSAERPKGSFSTLEIQRTEQGDSAMYLCASSVEFGRGHGYTFGSGTRLTVV.

The V call is TRBV7-9, the J call TRBJ1-4, with D maybe TRBD1 (6 bases). In germline, CDR1 is SEHNR, CDR2 FQNEAQ (reference sequence). There are 14 residues in the CDR3. The ends were cut back, 1 base at V and 7 bases at J, with 10 bases in the middle. CDR3 sequence reads: CASSLVGASEKLFF. In DNA, the CDR3 is TGTGCCAGCAGCTTAGTGGGGGCCAGTGAAAAACTGTTTTTT.